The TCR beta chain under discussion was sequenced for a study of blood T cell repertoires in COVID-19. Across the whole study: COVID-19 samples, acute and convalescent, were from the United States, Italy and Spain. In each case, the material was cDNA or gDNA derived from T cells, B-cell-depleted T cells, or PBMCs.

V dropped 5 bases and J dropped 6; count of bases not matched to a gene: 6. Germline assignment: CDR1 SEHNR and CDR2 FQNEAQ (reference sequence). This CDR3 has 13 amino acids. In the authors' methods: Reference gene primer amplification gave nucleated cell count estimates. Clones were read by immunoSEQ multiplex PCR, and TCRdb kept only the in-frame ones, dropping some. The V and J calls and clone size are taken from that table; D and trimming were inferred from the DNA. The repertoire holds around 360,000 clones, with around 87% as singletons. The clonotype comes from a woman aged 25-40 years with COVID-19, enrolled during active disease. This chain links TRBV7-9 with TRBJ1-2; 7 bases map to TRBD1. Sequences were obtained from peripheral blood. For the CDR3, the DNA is TGTGCCAGCAGCCCCGACAGGGCCCATGGCTACACCTTC. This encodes CASSPDRAHGYTF. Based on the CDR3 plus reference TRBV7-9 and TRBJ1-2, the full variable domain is DTGVSQNPRHKITKRGQNVTFRCDPISEHNRLYWYRQTLGQGPEFLTYFQNEAQLEKSRLLSDRFSAERPKGSFSTLEIQRTEQGDSAMYLCASSPDRAHGYTFGSGTRLTVV.